The clone carrying this T cell receptor (beta chain) was recorded many times. This entry belongs to a study of regulatory T cells in long-lasting Graves disease. Trimming removed 6 bases from V and 0 bases from J, with 2 bases in between. This CDR3 is built from 12 residues. CDR1 is SGHVS and CDR2 is FQNEAQ in the germline V gene. Time point specified: persistent/refractory GD, antithyroid drugs over 5 years with positive TRAb. With RNA extracted from PBMCs as input, the TCR library was made. The authors built TCR beta libraries using iRepertoire HTBI primers and Arm-PCR of CDR3 regions. TCRdb re-analysed the multiplex PCR reads in MiXCR, keeping a single row per CDR3 protein. The table shows about 470,000 distinct CDR3 sequences, with around 21% occurring only once.

Here the sequenced sample was peripheral blood mononuclear cells (PBMCs), taken when the disease was refractory, from a patient treated with antithyroid drugs. The V and J genes are TRBV7-8 and TRBJ1-4; D unresolved. The clonotype originates from a female donor with Graves disease. The CDR3 bases are TGTGCCAGCAGGGCAACTAATGAAAAACTGTTTTTT. Amino acids: CASRATNEKLFF.